The clone carrying this TCR beta chain was found once. Its specificity is unknown. At one end, the junction sequence differs from germline, possibly due to a read error. Investigators took RNA and DNA out together from 20-30 mg of unsorted bulk tissue. Treatment-naive at the time, the patients had chronic HBV infection. The sample comes from a study of tumor-infiltrating lymphocytes in primary liver carcinoma. Study conclusions and caveats: Found in all five tumor regions were only about 7-24% of top clones.

Germline assignment: CDR1 LGHNA and CDR2 YNFKEQ. There are 16 residues in the CDR3. Starting material of about 0.45 ug total RNA yielded TCR beta cDNA via a constant-region primer. A slightly modified ARM-PCR protocol with three nested multiplex PCR rounds produced these TCR beta libraries. Running 9 to 10 cycles apiece, the first two PCR rounds relied on TRBV1-TRBV30 forward primers together with a C-beta reverse primer. Via MiXCR, TCRdb re-called the multiplex PCR reads, giving one row per CDR3 protein. This table holds approximately 110,000 distinct CDR3 sequences, 65% found once. Sequenced: liver tumor tissue from sampling region 1. Subset reported: tumor region T1, superior pole. The chain has TRBV4-2 and TRBJ2-6; D is perhaps TRBD2 (5 bases). The receptor was derived from a woman in her sixties or seventies with primary liver carcinoma and hepatitis B virus infection. CDR3 residues: CASSQQLGSGANVLTF. The CDR3 region has the DNA TGTGCCAGTAGCCAGCAACTAGGCTCTGGGGCCAACGTCCTGACTTTC.